These 31 T cell receptor beta chains were sequenced from one sample in a study of blood T cells in healthy people across ages. PCR was performed a second time for 7 to 11 cycles using a sample-barcoded 5' primer and a J-beta primer mix. TCRdb re-called the 5' RACE reads through MiXCR, storing one row per CDR3 protein. This table holds under 1,000,000 distinct CDR3 sequences, about half found once. The sequenced sample consisted of blood. The receptors here all came from a man older than 75 in good health.

V usage is TRBV7-8 and J usage is TRBJ2-1; D might be TRBD2 (5 bases). Germline assignment: CDR1 SGHVS and CDR2 FQNEAQ. The length of the CDR3 is 14 residues. V lost 5 bases and J lost 6, with 14 bases in between. Here the CDR3 reads CASSPRVRGNEQFF. The CDR3 nucleotides read TGTGCCAGCAGCCCTAGGGTTCGGGGCAATGAGCAGTTCTTC.

The chain uses TRBV28 and TRBJ1-6, with D tentatively TRBD1 (5 bases). The CDR3 has 15 residues. Germline V CDR1 and CDR2: MDHEN, SYDVKM. With 6 bases removed from V and 2 bases from J, the gap between germline ends came to 11 bases. CDR3 loop: CASRAGNPYNSPLHF. The CDR3 DNA follows: TGTGCCAGCAGAGCAGGGAATCCCTATAATTCACCCCTCCACTTT. Looking up the rest from reference TRBV28 and TRBJ1-6 gives the full variable domain: DVKVTQSSRYLVKRTGEKVFLECVQDMDHENMFWYRQDPGLGLRLIYFSYDVKMKEKGDIPEGYSVSREKKERFSLILESASTNQTSMYLCASRAGNPYNSPLHFGNGTRLTVT.

This clonotype occurred a few times. The chain uses TRBV29-1 and TRBJ1-1, with 8 positions matching TRBD1. The ends lost 7 bases at V and 3 bases at J; junction bases unmatched: 10. The CDR3 extends over 14 amino acids. Germline CDR1 reads SQVTM; CDR2 reads ANQGSEA. This CDR3 is CSARTGPLDTEAFF. CDR3 DNA: TGCAGCGCCCGGACAGGGCCATTGGACACTGAAGCTTTCTTT.

At least ten counts were recorded for this clonotype. The gene calls are TRBV4-2 and TRBJ2-7; D is possibly TRBD1 (6 bases). Per the germline V gene, CDR1 is LGHNA and CDR2 is YNFKEQ. There are 15 residues in the CDR3. The V end lost 0 bases, the J end lost 8 bases, and 17 bases lay between the germline ends. The CDR3, as DNA: TGTGCCAGCAGCCAAGACCGGGACATGCGCCGGCAGCAGTACTTC. This codes for CASSQDRDMRRQQYF.

This clonotype has only a few counts. The V and J genes are TRBV7-2 and TRBJ2-5; 7 bases are shared with TRBD1. The CDR3 has 15 amino acids. V shed 5 bases and J 1 base; nucleotides not matched to a gene: 7. Germline V gene lookup returns CDR1 SGHTA and CDR2 FQGNSA. DNA for the CDR3: TGTGCCAGCAGCGTATCCACAGGGGTCCAAGAGACCCAGTACTTC. This encodes CASSVSTGVQETQYF.

The V gene is TRBV2, the J gene TRBJ2-4; 7 bases align to TRBD1. The DNA end is a closer match to TRBJ2-5, so the J assignment may be wrong. This CDR3 is 15 amino acids long. Germline CDR1 is SNHLY and CDR2 is FYNNEI. CDR3 coding DNA: TGTGCCAGCAGTGAACCCCTGGCAGGGGGAGAGACCCAGTACTTC. Its protein product is CASSEPLAGGETQYF.

This chain uses TRBV7-3 with TRBJ2-5; 7 bases fit TRBD2. Germline values: CDR1 SGHTA, CDR2 FQGTGA. CDR3 length: 15 residues. Trimming removed 2 bases from V and 2 bases from J; junction bases left unmatched: 5. CDR3 amino acids: CASSLSPSGQETQYF. CDR3 DNA: TGTGCCAGCAGCTTATCCCCTAGCGGACAAGAGACCCAGTACTTC. The variable domain in full, completed from reference TRBV7-3 and TRBJ2-5, reads GAGVSQTPSNKVTEKGKYVELRCDPISGHTALYWYRQSLGQGPEFLIYFQGTGAADDSGLPNDRFFAVRPEGSVSTLKIQRTERGDSAVYLCASSLSPSGQETQYFGPGTRLLVL.

This clonotype was recorded many times. This chain links TRBV5-1 with TRBJ2-7; D might be TRBD1 (6 bases). Germline CDR1 SGHRS, CDR2 YFSETQ. V gave up 5 bases and J gave up 1 base, with 13 bases separating them. The CDR3 contains 14 residues. This chain's CDR3 is CASSSLGGSYEQYF. DNA of the CDR3: TGCGCCAGCAGTTCCTTAGGGGGATCCTACGAGCAGTACTTC.

CDR3 residues: CSANRDRGPPQHF. Written as DNA, the CDR3 is TGCAGTGCTAACCGGGACAGGGGTCCGCCCCAGCATTTT. The V call is TRBV20-1, the J call TRBJ1-5, with 10 bases fitting TRBD1. Trimming cost V 4 bases and J 9 bases; bases outside gene matches: 6. The CDR3 is 13 residues long. Germline V lookup: CDR1 DFQATT, CDR2 SNEGSKA (reference sequence).

The chain is built from TRBV12-3 or TRBV12-4 and TRBJ2-3, with a tentative D call TRBD2 (5 bases). This CDR3 is built from 16 residues. V gave up 3 bases and J gave up 1 base, with 14 bases separating them. The CDR3 DNA sequence: TGTGCCAGCAGTTTTATAAGCGGCCCCCGCACAGATACGCAGTATTTT. Translating it yields CASSFISGPRTDTQYF.

This chain joins TRBV7-9 and TRBJ2-3, with D tentatively TRBD1 (6 bases). V was cut by 0 bases and J by 8 bases, with 12 bases left in between. The V gene's germline CDR1 is SEHNR and CDR2 FQNEAQ (reference sequence). The length of the CDR3 is 14 residues. This CDR3 reads CASSLARVGGTQYF. The CDR3 coding sequence is TGTGCCAGCAGCTTAGCGCGGGTAGGGGGTACGCAGTATTTT.

This chain connects TRBV4-3 to TRBJ2-5; D is unclear. The J call is in doubt because the DNA end fits TRBJ2-7 better. This CDR3 has 15 residues. Germline CDR1 and CDR2: LGHNA and YSLEER. The CDR3 protein is CASSPSWRYRVEQYF. DNA for the CDR3: TGCGCCAGCAGCCCCTCTTGGAGATATCGGGTCGAGCAGTACTTC.

The rearrangement joins TRBV20-1 to TRBJ2-5; 9 positions match TRBD1. J lost 5 bases, V lost 5 bases, and 18 bases had no gene match. Germline loops: CDR1 DFQATT, CDR2 SNEGSKA (reference sequence). CDR3 length: 17 amino acids. CDR3 bases: TGCAGTGCTGCCACCGGGACAGGGTCTTTCGTCGGGGAGACCCAGTACTTC. This codes for CSAATGTGSFVGETQYF.

This clonotype was counted only a few times. The chain has TRBV16 and TRBJ1-1; a weak D match, TRBD1 (5 bases). Per germline, CDR1 KGHSY and CDR2 FQNENV. The CDR3 sequence is 15 residues long. V was clipped by 0 bases and J by 4 bases, with 12 bases between them. The CDR3 nucleotides read TGTGCCAGCAGCCAATCTACCAGGGTGGGCACTGAAGCTTTCTTT. This sequence encodes CASSQSTRVGTEAFF.

The chain joins TRBV4-2 to TRBJ2-3, with 10 bases matching TRBD1. Germline loops: CDR1 LGHNA, CDR2 YNFKEQ. The CDR3 extends over 15 amino acids. V lost 2 bases and J lost 4; bases outside the gene matches: 3. The CDR3 sequence is CASSQPGQGADTQYF. The CDR3 DNA is TGTGCCAGCAGCCAACCCGGACAGGGGGCAGATACGCAGTATTTT.

Concerning this clonotype: One junction end disagrees with the germline gene, perhaps due to a read error. The V call is TRBV27, the J call TRBJ1-1; D may be TRBD1 (5 bases). The V gene's germline CDR1 is MNHEY and CDR2 SMNVEV (reference sequence). The CDR3 has 14 amino acids. For the CDR3, the DNA is TGTGCCAGCCGTTTGCAGGGAAGGGACACTGAAGCTTTCTTT. It codes for CASRLQGRDTEAFF.

The DNA of the CDR3 is TGCAGTGCTAGAAGAGGACTAGCGGGGGACACCGGGGAGCTGTTTTTT. Translating it yields CSARRGLAGDTGELFF. The chain is built from TRBV20-1 and TRBJ2-2; 13 bases map to TRBD2. Germline loops: CDR1 DFQATT, CDR2 SNEGSKA (reference sequence). Trimming at V came to 2 bases and at J to 3 bases, leaving 3 bases not matched to a gene. The CDR3 loop spans 16 amino acids.

The chain has TRBV29-1 and TRBJ1-1, with 9 bases matching TRBD1. V trimming: 6 bases; J trimming: 12 bases; junction bases outside the gene matches: 11. The CDR3 runs 12 residues. Germline V gene data show CDR1 as SQVTM and CDR2 as ANQGSEA. CDR3 nucleotides: TGCAGCGTAGGGGACGGACAGGGGCCAACTTTCTTT. Protein: CSVGDGQGPTFF.

The rearrangement uses TRBV28 and TRBJ1-2; TRBD1 matches at 8 bases. Per germline, CDR1 MDHEN and CDR2 SYDVKM. V shed 10 bases, J shed 8 bases, and the junction held 9 bases outside the gene matches. This CDR3 region has 12 residues. Here the CDR3 DNA reads TGTGCCACCTCCTCGTCAGGGGGCGGCTACACCTTC. Protein: CATSSSGGGYTF.

The chain couples TRBV10-3 to TRBJ2-7, with D tentatively TRBD2 (5 bases). This CDR3 spans 14 amino acids. V was clipped by 8 bases and J by 1 base, with 15 bases between them. Germline V gives CDR1 ENHRY, CDR2 SYGVKD. The CDR3 loop is CAIGPSGFSYEQYF. The CDR3 DNA reads as TGTGCCATCGGGCCATCGGGGTTTTCCTACGAGCAGTACTTC.

This clonotype has only one observation. Since a much larger clone is just one base distant, this may be a read error. The chain carries TRBV5-5 and TRBJ1-5, with D possibly TRBD1 on 5 matching bases. The V and J ends lost 3 bases and 4 bases respectively, with 14 bases between them. The CDR3 is 15 amino acids. The germline CDR1 and CDR2 sequences are SGHKS and YYEKEE (reference sequence). As DNA, the CDR3 is TGTGCCAGCAGCTCGATCTGGGGGGAAAATCAGCCCCAGCATTTT. This translates into CASSSIWGENQPQHF.

J is TRBJ2-7 and V is TRBV18; D possibly corresponds to TRBD1 (5 bases). Germline V CDR1 and CDR2: KGHSH, LQKENI. The CDR3 sequence is 15 residues long. V was pared by 3 bases and J by 0 bases, with 12 bases between. DNA for the CDR3: TGTGCCAGCTCACCGTCCCAGGGCAGCTCCTACGAGCAGTACTTC. Encoded protein: CASSPSQGSSYEQYF.

This chain connects TRBV7-3 to TRBJ2-5; D call uncertain. The germline V gene encodes CDR1 SGHTA and CDR2 FQGTGA. The CDR3 runs 17 residues. V was trimmed by 0 bases and J by 0 bases, leaving 14 bases between them. The CDR3 DNA reads as TGTGCCAGCAGCTTAACGGGCTCGACACTGTACCAAGAGACCCAGTACTTC. Translating gives CASSLTGSTLYQETQYF. The whole variable domain, remainder taken from reference TRBV7-3 and TRBJ2-5, is GAGVSQTPSNKVTEKGKYVELRCDPISGHTALYWYRQSLGQGPEFLIYFQGTGAADDSGLPNDRFFAVRPEGSVSTLKIQRTERGDSAVYLCASSLTGSTLYQETQYFGPGTRLLVL.

The J gene is TRBJ2-1, the V gene TRBV20-1; 12 bases fit TRBD1. The CDR3 runs 16 residues. Per the germline V gene, CDR1 is DFQATT and CDR2 is SNEGSKA (reference sequence). Trimming cost V 3 bases and J 2 bases; bases outside gene matches: 5. The CDR3 here is CSASTGTGGPYNEQFF. The DNA of the CDR3 is TGCAGTGCTAGTACCGGGACAGGGGGCCCCTACAATGAGCAGTTCTTC.

The rearrangement joins TRBV2 to TRBJ2-1, with a tentative D call TRBD1 (5 bases). The CDR3 runs to 18 residues. Germline V gene sequence: CDR1 SNHLY, CDR2 FYNNEI. The V end was cut by 7 bases, the J end by 0 bases, with 22 bases between. CDR3 nucleotides: TGTGCCAGCATGGTAGTCCTCTCAGGGATCAGCTCCTACAATGAGCAGTTCTTC. It is translated as CASMVVLSGISSYNEQFF.

This clonotype was detected only a few times. The chain combines TRBV5-1 with TRBJ2-1; TRBD1 matches 10 bases. V trimming: 6 bases; J trimming: 4 bases; junction bases outside the gene matches: 7. Germline lookup yields CDR1 SGHRS and CDR2 YFSETQ. The CDR3 is made up of 15 amino acids. CDR3 residues: CASTRQGAQYNEQFF. CDR3 sequence (DNA): TGCGCCAGCACCCGACAGGGGGCACAGTACAATGAGCAGTTCTTC.

This clonotype was observed a handful of times. This chain connects TRBV20-1 to TRBJ2-1, with D maybe TRBD2 (6 bases). Germline V gives CDR1 DFQATT, CDR2 SNEGSKA (reference sequence). Trimming removed 0 bases from V and 3 bases from J, with 12 bases in between. The CDR3 has 15 amino acids. DNA for the CDR3: TGCAGTGCTAGAGAAGGGGTTAGCGGCTACAATGAGCAGTTCTTC. Residues: CSAREGVSGYNEQFF.

The chain combines TRBV7-2 with TRBJ2-4; no definite D call. The last part of the DNA fits TRBJ2-7 better; the J call may be wrong. Per the germline V gene, CDR1 is SGHTA and CDR2 is FQGNSA. This CDR3 region has 12 residues. CDR3 sequence: CASSFGFDEQYF. DNA for the CDR3: TGTGCCAGCAGCTTTGGCTTCGACGAGCAGTACTTC.

The CDR3 region is CASTSTGASYGYTF. For the CDR3, the DNA is TGTGCCAGCACTTCAACAGGGGCTAGCTATGGCTACACCTTC. This sequence joins TRBV9 and TRBJ1-2; 7 nucleotides align to TRBD1. CDR3 length: 14 amino acids. V lost 6 bases to trimming and J lost 4 bases; unmatched junction nucleotides: 9. CDR1 SGDLS and CDR2 YYNGEE come from the germline V gene.

This sequence joins TRBV3-1 and TRBJ2-1, with D perhaps TRBD2 (7 bases). The CDR3 totals 16 residues. CDR1 LGHDT and CDR2 YNNKEL come from the germline V gene (reference sequence). Trimming pared 7 bases from V and 8 bases from J, leaving 24 bases between. DNA for the CDR3: TGTGCCAGCAACCCGGGGGCGGGAGAATCCCCACATGAGCAGTTCTTC. Its translation is CASNPGAGESPHEQFF.

This clonotype was seen a few times. The chain couples TRBV7-2 to TRBJ2-1; weak D call: TRBD2 (5 bases). V lost 0 bases, J lost 9 bases, and 18 bases lay in between. The CDR3 extends over 16 amino acids. The V gene's germline CDR1 is SGHTA and CDR2 FQGNSA. In DNA form, the CDR3 reads TGTGCCAGCAGCTTAGCGTCGCTAGCCCAAAAAGGTGAGCAGTTCTTC. Protein product: CASSLASLAQKGEQFF.